The 30 T cell receptor beta chains below were found in one sample sequenced in a study of shared clonotypes between healthy human individuals. The protocol was immunoSEQ multiplex PCR, while the TCRdb copy is restricted to in-frame clones and leaves out a portion. The table includes approximately 500,000 clones, around 73% detected once. What was sequenced was PBMCs. The receptors originated from a woman aged 40 to 50 in good health. Some clones in this sample may be carry-over from other donors' samples.

This clone was observed many times. The V call is TRBV15, the J call TRBJ1-1; D remains ambiguous. This CDR3 is built from 14 residues. Germline-derived CDR1 and CDR2 are LNHNV and YYDKDF (reference sequence). Trimming removed 0 bases from V and 4 bases from J, with 9 bases in between. The CDR3 bases are TGTGCCACCAGCAGAGATAGGGAGAGCACTGAAGCTTTCTTT. Amino acid sequence: CATSRDRESTEAFF.

Only a few counts were recorded for this clone. In the same sample, other DNA sequences code for this CDR3. The chain combines TRBV28 with TRBJ2-3; 10 bases line up with TRBD2. CDR1 MDHEN and CDR2 SYDVKM come from the germline V gene. The J segment lost 4 bases and the V segment lost 1 base, leaving 8 bases of the junction unmatched. This CDR3 is 17 amino acids long. CDR3: CASSLLASGRTADTQYF. As DNA, the CDR3 is TGTGCCAGCAGTTTATTGGCTAGCGGGAGAACTGCAGATACGCAGTATTTT. Drawing the rest from reference TRBV28 and TRBJ2-3, the complete variable domain is DVKVTQSSRYLVKRTGEKVFLECVQDMDHENMFWYRQDPGLGLRLIYFSYDVKMKEKGDIPEGYSVSREKKERFSLILESASTNQTSMYLCASSLLASGRTADTQYFGPGTRLTVL.

The chain uses TRBV5-6 and TRBJ2-7; 11 nucleotides match TRBD1. Germline loops: CDR1 SGHDT, CDR2 YYEEEE. The CDR3 has 15 amino acids. J lost 4 bases, V lost 3 bases, and 6 bases had no gene match. The CDR3 nucleotides read TGTGCCAGCAGCTCGCCGGGACAGGGGGAATACGAGCAGTACTTC. Translation gives CASSSPGQGEYEQYF.

Remarks on this clone: Other nucleotide sequences from this sample produce the same CDR3. The genes are TRBV30 and TRBJ1-5; D remains unclear. Germline V gene lookup returns CDR1 GTSNPN and CDR2 SVGIG (reference sequence). The CDR3 spans 14 residues. V was pared by 2 bases and J by 6 bases, with 14 bases between. CDR3 sequence: CAWSPLGLGQPQHF. For the CDR3, the DNA is TGTGCCTGGAGTCCCCTAGGGCTCGGTCAGCCCCAGCATTTT.

The chain combines TRBV7-9 with TRBJ1-6, with a possible D match to TRBD1 (5 bases). V lost 4 bases to trimming and J lost 8 bases, with 9 bases between them. The V gene's germline CDR1 is SEHNR and CDR2 FQNEAQ (reference sequence). CDR3 length: 13 amino acids. The CDR3 loop is CASSSQGDSPLHF. DNA for the CDR3: TGTGCCAGCAGCTCCCAGGGTGATTCACCCCTCCACTTT.

This clone was picked up one time. V usage is TRBV5-4 and J usage is TRBJ2-1, with 14 bases aligning to TRBD2. Germline loops: CDR1 SGHNT, CDR2 YYREEE (reference sequence). Trimming removed 4 bases from V and 8 bases from J; junction bases left unmatched: 8. The CDR3 extends over 16 amino acids. CDR3 sequence: CASSAGTSGRWDEQFF. CDR3 DNA: TGTGCCAGCAGCGCCGGGACTAGCGGGAGATGGGATGAGCAGTTCTTC. The entire variable domain, with the rest obtained from reference TRBV5-4 and TRBJ2-1, is as follows: ETGVTQSPTHLIKTRGQQVTLRCSSQSGHNTVSWYQQALGQGPQFIFQYYREEENGRGNFPPRFSGLQFPNYSSELNVNALELDDSALYLCASSAGTSGRWDEQFFGPGTRLTVL.

The rearrangement joins TRBV19 to TRBJ1-3; D ambiguous. V lost 9 bases and J 2 bases, leaving 8 bases between the germline ends. From germline, CDR1 is LNHDA and CDR2 SQIVND (reference sequence). The CDR3 contains 12 residues. Here the CDR3 reads CASQAAGNTIYF. The CDR3 region has the DNA TGTGCCAGCCAGGCAGCTGGAAACACCATATATTTT.

On this clone: One end of the junction varies from germline; a read error may be responsible. The rearrangement joins TRBV7-7 to TRBJ2-2; 9 bases are shared with TRBD2. This CDR3 is 17 amino acids long. CDR1 and CDR2 (germline): SSHAT, FNYEAQ (reference sequence). CDR3 sequence: CASSLAAGGPGTGELFF. The CDR3 DNA sequence: TGTGCTAGCAGCTTAGCGGCGGGAGGGCCCGGCACCGGGGAGCTGTTTTTT. The full variable domain, rest sourced from reference TRBV7-7 and TRBJ2-2, is GAGVSQSPRYKVTKRGQDVTLRCDPISSHATLYWYQQALGQGPEFLTYFNYEAQPDKSGLPSDRFSAERPEGSISTLTIQRTEQRDSAMYRCASSLAAGGPGTGELFFGEGSRLTVL.

The gene calls are TRBV5-6 and TRBJ1-2; D is possibly TRBD1 (5 bases). There are 14 residues in the CDR3. V shed 4 bases and J shed 4 bases, with 14 bases lying between them. In germline, CDR1 is SGHDT, CDR2 YYEEEE. CDR3 in DNA: TGTGCCAGCAGCGGGGGGGAGGAACCCTATGGCTACACCTTC. Protein sequence: CASSGGEEPYGYTF.

This clone showed up many times. The chain uses TRBV4-3 and TRBJ2-3, with TRBD2 matching over 8 bases. V shed 4 bases and J 0 bases; nucleotides not matched to a gene: 9. Germline V gene data show CDR1 as LGHNA and CDR2 as YSLEER. The CDR3 totals 17 residues. CDR3 nucleotides: TGCGCCAGCAGCCGGGCCTCTGCGGGAGGAAGCACAGATACGCAGTATTTT. Translated, it gives CASSRASAGGSTDTQYF.

This rearrangement joins TRBV5-1 to TRBJ1-3; the D gene is possibly TRBD1 (5 bases). This CDR3 comprises 17 residues. V was pared by 1 base and J by 0 bases, with 14 bases between. CDR1 and CDR2 from the germline V gene are SGHRS and YFSETQ. The CDR3 protein is CASSLYPAGGSGNTIYF. The CDR3 region has the DNA TGCGCCAGCAGCTTGTATCCCGCCGGGGGCTCTGGAAACACCATATATTTT. Together with reference TRBV5-1 and TRBJ1-3, the CDR3 gives the full variable domain: KAGVTQTPRYLIKTRGQQVTLSCSPISGHRSVSWYQQTPGQGLQFLFEYFSETQRNKGNFPGRFSGRQFSNSRSEMNVSTLELGDSALYLCASSLYPAGGSGNTIYFGEGSWLTVV.

J is TRBJ2-7 and V is TRBV28; weak D call: TRBD1 (6 bases). The CDR3 is 18 amino acids. CDR1 is MDHEN, CDR2 SYDVKM, per germline. Trimming left V 8 bases short and J 1 base short, with 27 bases between. The CDR3, as DNA: TGTGCCAGCGGACACGTGGGGCGAGGGGGAATGGCGTCCTACGAGCAGTACTTC. This codes for CASGHVGRGGMASYEQYF.

The J gene is TRBJ2-1, the V gene TRBV10-3; TRBD1 might be the D (5 bases). Trimming cost V 0 bases and J 9 bases, with 18 bases left between them. CDR1 and CDR2 (germline): ENHRY, SYGVKD. This CDR3 contains 16 residues. Here the CDR3 reads CAISESDRGIQGEQFF. CDR3 in DNA: TGTGCCATCAGTGAGTCAGACAGAGGCATTCAGGGTGAGCAGTTCTTC.

This chain joins TRBV7-9 and TRBJ2-7, with no clear D. V lost 5 bases, J lost 0 bases, and 2 bases lay in between. Germline CDR1 is SEHNR and CDR2 is FQNEAQ (reference sequence). The CDR3 totals 11 residues. CDR3 residues: CASSNSYEQYF. The CDR3 DNA sequence: TGTGCCAGCAGCAACTCCTACGAGCAGTACTTC.

The V gene is TRBV4-2, the J gene TRBJ2-3, with D possibly being TRBD2 (5 bases). Trimming left V 0 bases short and J 3 bases short, with 13 bases between. CDR3 size: 16 residues. CDR1 is LGHNA, CDR2 YNFKEQ, per germline. This chain's CDR3 is CASSQDPGEMTDTQYF. The DNA of the CDR3 is TGTGCCAGCAGCCAAGACCCCGGGGAGATGACAGATACGCAGTATTTT.

A word on this clone: A far more abundant clone sits one base away, making this likely a read error. The chain uses TRBV7-9 and TRBJ2-2; 10 bases fit TRBD1. The CDR3 sequence is 15 residues long. CDR1 and CDR2 from the germline V gene are SEHNR and FQNEAQ (reference sequence). Unmatched junction bases numbered 7, after V lost 6 bases and J lost 6 bases. CDR3 amino acids: CASRLGTGAPGELFF. The CDR3 nucleotides read TGTGCCAGCAGGTTGGGGACAGGGGCCCCCGGGGAGCTGTTTTTT.

The chain carries TRBV4-2 and TRBJ2-1; 11 bases align to TRBD2. The CDR3 covers 17 residues. Trimming removed 1 base from V and 7 bases from J; junction bases left unmatched: 9. In germline, CDR1 is LGHNA, CDR2 YNFKEQ. In DNA form, the CDR3 reads TGTGCCAGCAGCCAAGTTCAACTAGCGGGAGTATTTAATGAGCAGTTCTTC. Its translation is CASSQVQLAGVFNEQFF.

The chain joins TRBV20-1 to TRBJ2-1; 9 nucleotides match TRBD1. This CDR3 is built from 11 residues. Germline lookup yields CDR1 DFQATT and CDR2 SNEGSKA (reference sequence). In nucleotides, the CDR3 is TGCAGGGGGACAGGGCGCAATGAGCAGTTCTTC. Its protein product is CRGTGRNEQFF.

This clone came up a few times. The J gene is TRBJ1-2, the V gene TRBV7-2; D possibly corresponds to TRBD1 (5 bases). V shed 5 bases and J shed 14 bases, with 24 bases lying between them. Per germline, CDR1 SGHTA and CDR2 FQGNSA. The CDR3 runs 14 residues. CDR3 DNA sequence: TGTGCCAGCAGCCCCGGCTGGGGCGCAGGGCTAATTACCTTC. It is translated as CASSPGWGAGLITF.

The chain has TRBV9 and TRBJ2-1, with D maybe TRBD2 (6 bases). The V end was cut by 3 bases, the J end by 3 bases, with 13 bases between. Germline CDR1 reads SGDLS; CDR2 reads YYNGEE. This CDR3 has 15 amino acids. The CDR3 region is CASSGGAGIYNEQFF. CDR3 bases: TGTGCCAGCAGCGGTGGAGCGGGTATCTACAATGAGCAGTTCTTC.

V is TRBV5-6 and J is TRBJ2-7; TRBD2 matches at 14 bases. Per the germline V gene, CDR1 is SGHDT and CDR2 is YYEEEE. This CDR3 spans 14 amino acids. The V gene end was trimmed by 2 bases and the J gene end by 6 bases; junction bases not matched to a gene: 1. The CDR3 region is CASSFGLAGGEQYF. The CDR3 DNA is TGTGCCAGCAGCTTTGGACTAGCGGGGGGCGAGCAGTACTTC.

The chain employs TRBV29-1 and TRBJ1-4; perhaps TRBD1 as D (6 bases). V lost 6 bases and J 4 bases, leaving 15 bases between the germline ends. CDR3 length: 14 amino acids. CDR1 SQVTM and CDR2 ANQGSEA come from the germline V gene. CDR3 in DNA: TGCAGCGTCAGAAAGACAGGATTTAATGAAAAACTGTTTTTT. As protein: CSVRKTGFNEKLFF.

V is TRBV11-2 and J is TRBJ2-7; D possibly corresponds to TRBD2 (6 bases). Between the trimmed V and J ends, which lost 5 bases and 5 bases, there was a span of 19 bases. The CDR3 has 15 residues. In germline, CDR1 is SGHAT, CDR2 FQNNGV. CDR3 sequence: CASSPLAGRRNEQYF. The CDR3 DNA sequence: TGTGCCAGCAGCCCTCTCGCGGGAAGGCGTAACGAGCAGTACTTC. The complete variable domain, with remaining parts taken from reference TRBV11-2 and TRBJ2-7, reads EAGVAQSPRYKIIEKRQSVAFWCNPISGHATLYWYQQILGQGPKLLIQFQNNGVVDDSQLPKDRFSAERLKGVDSTLKIQPAKLEDSAVYLCASSPLAGRRNEQYFGPGTRLTVT.

V gene TRBV9 combines with J gene TRBJ2-7; 16 positions agree with TRBD2. Germline V gene lookup returns CDR1 SGDLS and CDR2 YYNGEE. The CDR3 extends over 16 amino acids. J lost 4 bases, V lost 4 bases, and 5 bases had no gene match. CDR3 nucleotide sequence: TGTGCCAGCAGCCCCGGGACTAGCGGGAGGGAGTACGAGCAGTACTTC. As protein: CASSPGTSGREYEQYF.

The rearrangement uses TRBV5-6 and TRBJ2-4, with a weak D call TRBD2 (6 bases). This CDR3 has 16 residues. The germline V gene has CDR1 SGHDT and CDR2 YYEEEE. Trimming cost V 0 bases and J 0 bases, with 10 bases left between them. Here the CDR3 reads CASSLAGDVAKNIQYF. The CDR3 DNA reads as TGTGCCAGCAGCTTGGCGGGGGATGTAGCCAAAAACATTCAGTACTTC.

The V call is TRBV30, the J call TRBJ1-2, with D unclear. Per germline, CDR1 GTSNPN and CDR2 SVGIG (reference sequence). The CDR3 consists of 13 residues. V lost 3 bases and J 2 bases, leaving 10 bases between the germline ends. The DNA of the CDR3 is TGTGCCTGGAGGCGAAACGTCAACTATGGCTACACCTTC. It is translated as CAWRRNVNYGYTF.

The chain recombines TRBV29-1 with TRBJ2-1; D is unclear. This CDR3 is built from 12 residues. Between the trimmed V and J ends, which lost 2 bases and 7 bases, there was a span of 9 bases. The germline gives CDR1 SQVTM, CDR2 ANQGSEA. This chain's CDR3 is CSVERVGNEQFF. DNA for the CDR3: TGCAGCGTTGAACGGGTTGGGAATGAGCAGTTCTTC.

A word on this clone: Distinct nucleotide sequences in the sample also encode this CDR3. The chain has TRBV5-4 and TRBJ1-5; the D gene is possibly TRBD1 (6 bases). Germline V gene data show CDR1 as SGHNT and CDR2 as YYREEE (reference sequence). The CDR3 length is 14 residues. Trimming left V 0 bases short and J 3 bases short, with 7 bases between. CDR3 loop: CASSLAGVNQPQHF. In DNA form, the CDR3 reads TGTGCCAGCAGCTTGGCAGGGGTCAATCAGCCCCAGCATTTT.

The V and J genes are TRBV11-2 and TRBJ2-2; D not resolved. The length of the CDR3 is 13 residues. Germline CDR1 SGHAT, CDR2 FQNNGV. Trimming removed 5 bases at V and 4 bases at J, with 8 bases between. The CDR3 loop is CASSRLGTGELFF. CDR3 bases: TGTGCCAGCAGCCGACTGGGCACCGGGGAGCTGTTTTTT.

Note on this clone: Sequence at one end of the junction differs from germline and may be a read error. This CDR3 reads CASNEQGAGNQPQHF. In DNA, the CDR3 is TGTGCCAGCAATGAACAGGGGGCTGGCAATCAGCCCCAGCATTTT. This chain links TRBV6-1 with TRBJ1-5; 9 positions match TRBD1. Germline CDR1 is MNHNS and CDR2 is SASEGT. The CDR3 totals 15 residues.